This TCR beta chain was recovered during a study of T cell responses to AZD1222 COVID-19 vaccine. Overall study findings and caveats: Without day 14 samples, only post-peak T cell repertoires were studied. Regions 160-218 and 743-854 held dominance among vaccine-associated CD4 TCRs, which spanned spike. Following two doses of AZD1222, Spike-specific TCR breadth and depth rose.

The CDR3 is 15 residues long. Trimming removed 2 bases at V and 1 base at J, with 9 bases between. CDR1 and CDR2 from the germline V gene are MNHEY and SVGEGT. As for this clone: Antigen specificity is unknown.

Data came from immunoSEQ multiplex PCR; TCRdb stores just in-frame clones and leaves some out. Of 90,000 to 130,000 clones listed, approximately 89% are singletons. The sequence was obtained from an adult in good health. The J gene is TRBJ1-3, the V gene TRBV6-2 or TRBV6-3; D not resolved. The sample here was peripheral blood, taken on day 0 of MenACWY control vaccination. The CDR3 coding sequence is TGTGCCAGCAGTTACCCCAGGACGTCTGGAAACACCATATATTTT. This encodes CASSYPRTSGNTIYF.